The subject of this entry is one TCR beta chain. Its antigen is currently unknown. Autoimmune disease history or systemic immunosuppression barred patients. The data stem from a study of OX40 agonist ivuxolimab in advanced cancers. Across the whole study: Patients received intravenous ivuxolimab every 2 weeks at 0.01 to 10 mg/kg. Patients were 65% to 85% male with ages roughly 20 to 85, mean about 60.

The CDR3 contains 14 residues. Trimming cost V 5 bases and J 2 bases, with 13 bases left between them. CDR1 and CDR2 (germline): MDHEN, SYDVKM. General study points: The specificity for antigen of the expanded peripheral T cells was not determined.

TCRdb's copy holds only in-frame clones and misses some; the assay was immunoSEQ multiplex PCR. The sample records tens of thousands of clones, approximately 88% being singletons. This chain uses TRBV28 with TRBJ2-7; D gene uncertain. Here the sequenced sample was CD4+ or CD8+ T cells sorted from blood, taken in a trial of the OX40 agonist ivuxolimab. The receptor was isolated from an adult with an advanced solid tumor such as melanoma, head and neck, liver or kidney cancer. The CDR3 DNA sequence: TGTGCCAGCAGTCCCCGGCAGCCAGCCTACGAGCAGTACTTC. It specifies CASSPRQPAYEQYF.